These 17 T cell receptor beta chains were all obtained from the same sample, sequenced in a study of OX40 agonist ivuxolimab in advanced cancers. TCRdb keeps only in-frame clones here, not all; method: immunoSEQ multiplex PCR. The sample lists approximately 65,000 clones; about 89% were seen once. Sequences were derived from CD4+ or CD8+ T cells sorted from blood, sampled in a trial of the OX40 agonist ivuxolimab. These receptors were taken from an adult with an advanced solid tumor such as melanoma, head and neck, liver or kidney cancer.

This rearrangement joins TRBV18 to TRBJ2-7; D is unclear. V was clipped by 0 bases and J by 2 bases, with 5 bases between them. The germline gives CDR1 KGHSH, CDR2 LQKENI. The CDR3 sequence is 13 residues long. CDR3 DNA sequence: TGTGCCAGCTCACCACCGGGTCCCTACGAGCAGTACTTC. It specifies CASSPPGPYEQYF.

This clone was recorded a few times. V gene TRBV15 combines with J gene TRBJ2-2; 9 bases are a match to TRBD2. This CDR3 is built from 14 residues. Germline trimming cut 3 bases from V and 7 bases from J; bases unmatched to any gene: 3. Germline V gene data show CDR1 as LNHNV and CDR2 as YYDKDF (reference sequence). CDR3 loop: CATSREREVGELFF. DNA of the CDR3: TGTGCCACCAGCAGGGAGCGGGAGGTCGGGGAGCTGTTTTTT.

The gene calls are TRBV6-1 and TRBJ1-5; TRBD1 matches at 8 bases. This CDR3 is built from 15 residues. Germline values: CDR1 MNHNS, CDR2 SASEGT. J was trimmed by 6 bases and V by 6 bases; bases with no gene match: 10. CDR3 amino acids: CASSTITGGSQPQHF. CDR3 DNA sequence: TGTGCCAGCAGCACCATTACAGGGGGAAGTCAGCCCCAGCATTTT.

The rearrangement uses TRBV7-6 and TRBJ2-7; 10 nucleotides line up with TRBD1. This CDR3 contains 15 residues. CDR1 SGHVS and CDR2 FNYEAQ come from the germline V gene. Germline trimming cut 1 base from V and 6 bases from J; bases unmatched to any gene: 6. The CDR3 DNA follows: TGTGCCAGCAGCTTAGACGACAGGGGGCCATTCGAGCAGTACTTC. This translates into CASSLDDRGPFEQYF.

The V and J genes are TRBV30 and TRBJ2-3; the D is unclear. The V end was cut by 0 bases, the J end by 0 bases, with 10 bases between. The CDR3 loop spans 15 amino acids. Per germline, CDR1 GTSNPN and CDR2 SVGIG (reference sequence). The DNA of the CDR3 is TGTGCCTGGAGTGTATCGGTTTCTAGCACAGATACGCAGTATTTT. Amino acid sequence: CAWSVSVSSTDTQYF.

V usage is TRBV2 and J usage is TRBJ2-5; a possible D gene is TRBD2 (6 bases). Germline V CDR1 and CDR2: SNHLY, FYNNEI. This CDR3 contains 13 residues. V lost 8 bases and J lost 5, with 15 bases in between. In DNA, the CDR3 is TGTGCCAGCGGAGGGGCTAGAGAGGAGACCCAGTACTTC. This sequence encodes CASGGAREETQYF.

The genes are TRBV7-9 and TRBJ2-2; maybe TRBD2 (5 bases). Per the germline V gene, CDR1 is SEHNR and CDR2 is FQNEAQ (reference sequence). This CDR3 is 13 amino acids long. The V end lost 1 base, the J end lost 10 bases, and 10 bases lay between the germline ends. The CDR3 region is CASSLDLAKELFF. The CDR3 nucleotides are TGTGCCAGCAGCTTAGATCTAGCAAAGGAGCTGTTTTTT.

V usage is TRBV25-1 and J usage is TRBJ1-5, with 9 positions matching TRBD1. Unmatched junction bases numbered 4, after V lost 6 bases and J lost 4 bases. Per germline, CDR1 MGHDK and CDR2 SYGVNS. The CDR3 loop spans 14 amino acids. The CDR3, as DNA: TGTGCCAGCAGAGGGACAGGGAGTAATCAGCCCCAGCATTTT. It is translated as CASRGTGSNQPQHF.

This clone is labeled as medium-sized. The V gene is TRBV4-3, the J gene TRBJ2-5; D is possibly TRBD2 (5 bases). The CDR3 has 17 residues. Per germline, CDR1 LGHNA and CDR2 YSLEER. Trimming removed 1 base from V and 4 bases from J, with 19 bases in between. CDR3 in amino acids: CASSQGSLRETRETQYF. In DNA, the CDR3 is TGCGCCAGCAGCCAAGGGTCCTTGAGGGAGACCAGAGAGACCCAGTACTTC.

The rearrangement joins TRBV9 to TRBJ1-5; possible D gene TRBD1, 5 bases. The V gene's germline CDR1 is SGDLS and CDR2 YYNGEE. Deletions cut 3 bases from V and 2 bases from J, with 6 bases between. CDR3 length: 13 amino acids. The CDR3 is CASSGGGNQPQHF. CDR3 sequence (DNA): TGTGCCAGCAGCGGGGGCGGCAATCAGCCCCAGCATTTT.

The chain joins TRBV15 to TRBJ2-5, with D maybe TRBD1 (6 bases). The CDR3 extends over 15 amino acids. Trimming took off 3 bases at V and 5 bases at J, with 16 bases between the two ends. From germline, CDR1 is LNHNV and CDR2 YYDKDF (reference sequence). CDR3 DNA sequence: TGTGCCACCAGCAGCGGCGGGTCTAGGGGGGAGACCCAGTACTTC. Protein sequence: CATSSGGSRGETQYF.

CDR3 nucleotides: TGTGCCAGCAGTAGGCCTAGCGGGAGACAGTACTTC. This translates into CASSRPSGRQYF. This chain uses TRBV28 with TRBJ2-7; 10 nucleotides line up with TRBD2. CDR1 MDHEN and CDR2 SYDVKM come from the germline V gene. J gave up 10 bases and V 5 bases, and 5 bases lay outside the gene matches. The CDR3 sequence is 12 residues long.

Remarks on this clone: One base away lies a much larger clone, so this may be a sequencing read error. The same CDR3 also results from other DNA sequences found in this sample. The chain carries TRBV7-2 and TRBJ2-7; no clear D. The CDR3 is 11 amino acids. From germline, CDR1 is SGHTA and CDR2 FQGNSA. The ends were cut back, 3 bases at V and 3 bases at J, with 3 bases in the middle. CDR3 region: CASSLYYEQYF. CDR3 coding DNA: TGTGCCAGCAGCTTGTACTACGAGCAGTACTTC. Variable domain in full (rest from reference TRBV7-2 and TRBJ2-7): GAGVSQSPSNKVTEKGKDVELRCDPISGHTALYWYRQSLGQGLEFLIYFQGNSAPDKSGLPSDRFSAERTGGSVSTLTIQRTQQEDSAVYLCASSLYYEQYFGPGTRLTVT.

The rearrangement uses TRBV7-3 and TRBJ2-1, with TRBD2 matching 9 bases. CDR3 length: 14 amino acids. The germline V gene has CDR1 SGHTA and CDR2 FQGTGA. V was pared by 4 bases and J by 6 bases, with 4 bases of the junction left unmatched. The CDR3 sequence: CASSSGLATNEQFF. As DNA, the CDR3 is TGTGCCAGCAGCTCCGGACTAGCGACCAATGAGCAGTTCTTC.

The chain recombines TRBV10-2 with TRBJ2-2, with TRBD2 as a possible D gene (6 bases). The CDR3 runs 15 residues. V gave up 7 bases and J gave up 1 base, with 13 bases separating them. The V gene's germline CDR1 is WSHSY and CDR2 SAAADI. DNA for the CDR3: TGCGCCAGCATTGGCGGGACTGGGAACACCGGGGAGCTGTTTTTT. This translates into CASIGGTGNTGELFF.

The chain is built from TRBV6-5 and TRBJ2-7, with 9 bases matching TRBD1. The CDR3 spans 15 residues. CDR1 and CDR2 (germline): MNHEY, SVGAGI. V was pared by 0 bases and J by 0 bases, with 0 bases of the junction left unmatched. The CDR3, as DNA: TGTGCCAGCAGTTACTCGGGACAGGGCTCCTACGAGCAGTACTTC. Translating it yields CASSYSGQGSYEQYF.

The rearrangement uses TRBV7-7 and TRBJ2-5; D call uncertain. The CDR3 totals 13 residues. The V end was cut by 1 base, the J end by 0 bases, with 3 bases between. Germline V lookup: CDR1 SSHAT, CDR2 FNYEAQ (reference sequence). CDR3 residues: CASSLGYQETQYF. Written as DNA, the CDR3 is TGTGCCAGCAGCTTAGGGTACCAAGAGACCCAGTACTTC.